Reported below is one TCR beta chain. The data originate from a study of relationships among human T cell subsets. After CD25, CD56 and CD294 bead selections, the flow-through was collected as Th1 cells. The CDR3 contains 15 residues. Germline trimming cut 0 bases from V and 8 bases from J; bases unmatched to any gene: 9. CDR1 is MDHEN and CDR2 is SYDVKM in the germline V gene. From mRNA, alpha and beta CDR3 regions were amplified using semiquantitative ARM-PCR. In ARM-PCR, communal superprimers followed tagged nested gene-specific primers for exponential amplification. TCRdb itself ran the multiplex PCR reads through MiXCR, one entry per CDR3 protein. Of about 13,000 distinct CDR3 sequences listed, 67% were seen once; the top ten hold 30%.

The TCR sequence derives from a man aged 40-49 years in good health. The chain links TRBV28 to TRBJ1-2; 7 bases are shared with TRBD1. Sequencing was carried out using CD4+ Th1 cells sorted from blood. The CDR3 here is CASSLWATGSAGYTF. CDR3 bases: TGTGCCAGCAGTTTATGGGCGACAGGGTCGGCGGGCTACACCTTC.